The clone carrying this T cell receptor (beta chain) has a handful of counts. CDR1 and CDR2 (germline): LGHNA, YSLEER. CDR3 length equals 16 residues. Trimming pared 0 bases from V and 1 base from J, leaving 12 bases between. This sample is part of a study of blood T cells in healthy people across ages. Using a J-beta primer mix together with a sample-barcoded 5' primer, a second PCR was run for roughly 7 to 12 cycles. TCRdb itself ran the 5' RACE reads through MiXCR, one entry per CDR3 protein. The data hold about 1,800,000 distinct CDR3 sequences, with about 30% observed a single time. The sequence was collected from a woman between 25 and 40 years old in good health. The J gene is TRBJ1-1, the V gene TRBV4-3; D possibly corresponds to TRBD1 (6 bases). The sequencing input was blood. In DNA, the CDR3 is TGCGCCAGCAGCCAAGAAGCCAGGGGAGGGAACACTGAAGCTTTCTTT. This translates into CASSQEARGGNTEAFF.